The 4 T cell receptor beta chains listed next were all sequenced from one sample in a study of cytomegalovirus exposure and HLA in healthy donors. PCR amplification relied on 60 Vbeta primers (plus 13 Jbeta primers). Generated by immunoSEQ multiplex PCR, the TCRdb table keeps only in-frame clones and is missing some. The sample spans around 76,000 clones; the ten largest clones claim 4.5% to 6%. Sequencing was carried out using PBMCs. The receptors were sampled from a man between 40 and 49 years old in good health and CMV-seronegative.

The chain couples TRBV27 to TRBJ2-5; TRBD2 matches at 12 bases. CDR3 length: 14 residues. V was pared by 5 bases and J by 9 bases, with 7 bases of the junction left unmatched. The germline V gene has CDR1 MNHEY and CDR2 SMNVEV (reference sequence). The CDR3 loop is CASSRLAGDGPQYF. In nucleotides, the CDR3 is TGTGCCAGCAGTCGACTAGCGGGAGACGGGCCCCAGTACTTC.

This chain joins TRBV4-3 and TRBJ2-5, with 7 positions matching TRBD2. Germline V CDR1 and CDR2: LGHNA, YSLEER. This CDR3 region has 14 residues. V dropped 1 base and J dropped 5; count of bases not matched to a gene: 4. The CDR3 coding sequence is TGCGCCAGCAGCCAAGGAATCGGGGGGGAGACCCAGTACTTC. It codes for CASSQGIGGETQYF.

J is TRBJ2-7 and V is TRBV19, with TRBD2 matching over 7 bases. The germline gives CDR1 LNHDA, CDR2 SQIVND (reference sequence). This CDR3 region has 14 residues. V shed 5 bases, J shed 3 bases, and the junction held 7 bases outside the gene matches. The CDR3 is CASSPGLTVYEQYF. CDR3 bases: TGTGCCAGTAGTCCGGGACTAACGGTCTACGAGCAGTACTTC.

For this clone: At the DNA level, this CDR3 is encoded by other sequences in the same sample as well. The chain joins TRBV5-1 to TRBJ2-3; the D gene is possibly TRBD2 (6 bases). CDR3 length: 15 amino acids. V lost 2 bases and J 0 bases, leaving 10 bases between the germline ends. Germline CDR1 is SGHRS and CDR2 is YFSETQ. The CDR3 DNA follows: TGCGCCAGCAGCTTAGGAGGGACCAGCACAGATACGCAGTATTTT. This gives the protein CASSLGGTSTDTQYF.